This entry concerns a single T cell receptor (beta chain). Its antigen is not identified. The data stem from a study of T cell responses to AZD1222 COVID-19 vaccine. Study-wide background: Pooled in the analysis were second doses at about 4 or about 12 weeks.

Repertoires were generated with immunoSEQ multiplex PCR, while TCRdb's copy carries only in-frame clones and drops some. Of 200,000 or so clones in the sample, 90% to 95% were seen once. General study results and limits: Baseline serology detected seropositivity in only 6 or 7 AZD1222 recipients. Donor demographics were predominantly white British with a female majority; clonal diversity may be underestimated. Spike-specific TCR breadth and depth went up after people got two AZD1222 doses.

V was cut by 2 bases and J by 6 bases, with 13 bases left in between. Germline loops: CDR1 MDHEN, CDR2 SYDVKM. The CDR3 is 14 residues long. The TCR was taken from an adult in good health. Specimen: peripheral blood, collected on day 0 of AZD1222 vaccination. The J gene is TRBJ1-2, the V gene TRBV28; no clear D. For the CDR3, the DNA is TGTGCCAGCAGTTTAAGCTCCCCGCTCAATGGCTACACCTTC. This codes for CASSLSSPLNGYTF.